This entry lists 9 T cell receptor beta chains sequenced from one sample in a study of CD4 and CD8 cells across lung adenocarcinoma regions. TCRdb reprocessed the PCR reads via MiXCR and lists one record per CDR3 protein. In the table there are about 19,000 distinct CDR3 sequences, around 46% of which are singletons. The source material was CD4+ T cells from the margin of a lung tumor. The receptors here all came from a male donor with lung adenocarcinoma. The CD4 and CD8 labels of this study may be unreliable.

With regard to this clonotype: The junction departs from the called germline gene at one end, perhaps through a read error. The V call is TRBV10-2, the J call TRBJ2-4; D is possibly TRBD1 (6 bases). The CDR3 is 15 amino acids. Germline V CDR1 and CDR2: WSHSY, SAAADI. CDR3 nucleotide sequence: TGCGCCAGCGGAGGAACAGGGTCTATAACAAATACTCAGTACTTT. Translating it yields CASGGTGSITNTQYF.

As to this clonotype: At one end the junction does not follow the germline gene, possibly because of a read error. Written as DNA, the CDR3 is TGTGCCAGCAGGTGGGAATGCGGGAACAACGGGGAGCAGTTTTTT. Translated: CASRWECGNNGEQFF. The V gene is TRBV6-1, the J gene TRBJ2-1, with a weak D call TRBD2 (6 bases). CDR1 MNHNS and CDR2 SASEGT come from the germline V gene. This CDR3 is built from 15 residues.

This chain connects TRBV6-5 to TRBJ2-3; TRBD2 matches at 7 bases. Germline assignment: CDR1 MNHEY and CDR2 SVGAGI. The V and J ends lost 4 bases and 9 bases, in that order; junction bases with no gene match: 22. This CDR3 comprises 18 residues. The CDR3 spells CASSSPGLRASGQETQYF. The CDR3 region has the DNA TGTGCCAGCAGTTCCCCGGGACTCCGGGCTAGCGGCCAAGAGACGCAGTATTTT.

A word on this clonotype: Relative to the germline gene, one junction end is altered; a read error may explain this. This chain joins TRBV10-2 and TRBJ2-3; perhaps TRBD2 as D (6 bases). The CDR3 length is 14 residues. CDR1 is WSHSY and CDR2 is SAAADI in the germline V gene. The DNA of the CDR3 is TGCCCCAGCAGCGGGCTGGGAGCGGCAAATATGCAGTACTTT. Its protein is CPSSGLGAANMQYF.

The chain carries TRBV10-2 and TRBJ2-5; 7 positions match TRBD2. The CDR3 totals 14 residues. Germline V gives CDR1 WSHSY, CDR2 SAAADI. CDR3 region: CAGSGVAGPETQYF. The CDR3 nucleotides are TGCGCGGGCAGCGGGGTCGCGGGCCCAGAGACCCAGTACTTC.

The table lists this clonotype with a few counts. The J gene is TRBJ2-2, the V gene TRBV6-1; a possible D gene is TRBD1 (6 bases). In germline, CDR1 is MNHNS, CDR2 SASEGT. Trimming removed 7 bases from V and 0 bases from J, with 12 bases in between. The CDR3 sequence is 15 residues long. CDR3 DNA: TGTGCCAGCAAGACGGGACAATCGAACACCGGGGAGCTGTTTTTT. It encodes CASKTGQSNTGELFF.

V and J are TRBV24-1 and TRBJ2-3; perhaps TRBD2 as D (6 bases). CDR3 length: 14 residues. Germline-derived CDR1 and CDR2 are KGHDR and SFDVKD. Trimming removed 4 bases from V and 6 bases from J, with 13 bases in between. CDR3 in amino acids: CATSDPGVSDTQYF. In DNA form, the CDR3 reads TGTGCCACCAGTGACCCGGGAGTTAGCGATACGCAGTATTTT.

This clonotype was seen at least ten times. The rearrangement links TRBV20-1 to TRBJ1-1; D possibly corresponds to TRBD1 (5 bases). CDR1 is DFQATT and CDR2 is SNEGSKA in the germline V gene (reference sequence). Trimming left V 3 bases short and J 1 base short, with 12 bases between. The CDR3 totals 14 residues. The CDR3 DNA is TGCAGTGCTAGTATTGCCGGACAGAACACTGAAGCTTTCTTT. Encoded protein: CSASIAGQNTEAFF.

By share of the sample, this clonotype is large. V usage is TRBV10-2 and J usage is TRBJ2-1, with 10 bases matching TRBD2. CDR3 size: 17 residues. With V trimmed by 3 bases and J by 1 base, 6 bases remained unmatched. Germline lookup yields CDR1 WSHSY and CDR2 SAAADI. CDR3 region: CASSELAGGESYNEQFF. CDR3 coding DNA: TGCGCCAGCAGTGAATTAGCGGGAGGAGAATCCTACAATGAGCAGTTCTTC.